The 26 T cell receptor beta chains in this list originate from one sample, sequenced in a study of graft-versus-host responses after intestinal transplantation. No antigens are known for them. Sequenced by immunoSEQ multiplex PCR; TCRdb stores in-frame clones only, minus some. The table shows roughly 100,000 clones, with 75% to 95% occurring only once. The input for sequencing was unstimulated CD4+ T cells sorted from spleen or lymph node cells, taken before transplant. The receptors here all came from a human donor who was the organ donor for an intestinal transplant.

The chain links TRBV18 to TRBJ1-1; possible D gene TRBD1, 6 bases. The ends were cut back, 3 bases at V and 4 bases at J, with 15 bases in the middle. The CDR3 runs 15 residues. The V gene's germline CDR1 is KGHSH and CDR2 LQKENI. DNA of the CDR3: TGTGCCAGCTCACCCACACAGGGTCAGGGCACTGAAGCTTTCTTT. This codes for CASSPTQGQGTEAFF.

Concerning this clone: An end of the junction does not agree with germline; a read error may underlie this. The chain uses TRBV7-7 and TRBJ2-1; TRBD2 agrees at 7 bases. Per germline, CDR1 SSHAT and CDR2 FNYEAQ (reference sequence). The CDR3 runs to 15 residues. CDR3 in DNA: TGTGCTAGCAGCTTAGACCCGGGGGGTTACAATGAGCAGTTCTTC. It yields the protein CASSLDPGGYNEQFF.

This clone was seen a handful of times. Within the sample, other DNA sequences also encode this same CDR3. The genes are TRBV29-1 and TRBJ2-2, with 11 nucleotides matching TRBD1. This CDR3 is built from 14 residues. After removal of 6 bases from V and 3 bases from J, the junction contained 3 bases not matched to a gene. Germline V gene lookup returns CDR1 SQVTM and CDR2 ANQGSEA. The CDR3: CSVRTGGDTGELFF. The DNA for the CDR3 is TGCAGCGTCAGGACAGGGGGCGACACCGGGGAGCTGTTTTTT.

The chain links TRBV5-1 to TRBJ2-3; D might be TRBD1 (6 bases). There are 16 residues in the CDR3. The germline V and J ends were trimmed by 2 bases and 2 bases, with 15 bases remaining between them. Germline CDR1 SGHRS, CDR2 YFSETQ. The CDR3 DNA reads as TGCGCCAGCAGCTTCACGACAGGAGGATCCACAGATACGCAGTATTTT. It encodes CASSFTTGGSTDTQYF. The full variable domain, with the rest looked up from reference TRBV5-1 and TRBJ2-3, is KAGVTQTPRYLIKTRGQQVTLSCSPISGHRSVSWYQQTPGQGLQFLFEYFSETQRNKGNFPGRFSGRQFSNSRSEMNVSTLELGDSALYLCASSFTTGGSTDTQYFGPGTRLTVL.

The DNA of the CDR3 is TGTGCCAGCAGTCACCAGACAGGGGGAGAGGAAAAACTGTTTTTT. This translates into CASSHQTGGEEKLFF. The chain uses TRBV27 and TRBJ1-4, with 9 bases aligning to TRBD1. Trimming removed 5 bases from V and 8 bases from J; junction bases left unmatched: 9. The CDR3 is made up of 15 amino acids. The germline V gene encodes CDR1 MNHEY and CDR2 SMNVEV (reference sequence).

The CDR3 protein is CASSMGRNTGELFF. CDR3 bases: TGTGCCAGTAGTATGGGCAGAAACACCGGGGAGCTGTTTTTT. This sequence joins TRBV19 and TRBJ2-2; D unclear. Germline assignment: CDR1 LNHDA and CDR2 SQIVND (reference sequence). The CDR3 spans 14 residues. Trimming left V 3 bases short and J 2 bases short, with 7 bases between.

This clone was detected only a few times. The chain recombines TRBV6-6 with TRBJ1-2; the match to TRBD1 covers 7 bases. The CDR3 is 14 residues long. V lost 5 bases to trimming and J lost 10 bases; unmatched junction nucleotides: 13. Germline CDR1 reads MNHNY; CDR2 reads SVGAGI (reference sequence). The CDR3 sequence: CASSRTGALPLYTF. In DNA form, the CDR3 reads TGTGCCAGCAGTAGGACAGGTGCCCTTCCTCTCTACACCTTC.

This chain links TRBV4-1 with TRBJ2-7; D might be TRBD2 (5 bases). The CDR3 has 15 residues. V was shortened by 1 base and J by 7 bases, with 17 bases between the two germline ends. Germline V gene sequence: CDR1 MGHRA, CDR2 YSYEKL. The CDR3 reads CASSQGPLRGWEQYF. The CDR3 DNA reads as TGCGCCAGCAGCCAAGGCCCCCTCCGGGGATGGGAGCAGTACTTC.

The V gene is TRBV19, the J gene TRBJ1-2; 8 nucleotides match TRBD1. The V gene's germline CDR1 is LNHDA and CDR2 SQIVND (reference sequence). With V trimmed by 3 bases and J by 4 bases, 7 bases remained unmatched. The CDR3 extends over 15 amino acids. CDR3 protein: CASSIQGAPGYGYTF. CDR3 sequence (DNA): TGTGCCAGTAGTATTCAGGGGGCGCCGGGCTATGGCTACACCTTC.

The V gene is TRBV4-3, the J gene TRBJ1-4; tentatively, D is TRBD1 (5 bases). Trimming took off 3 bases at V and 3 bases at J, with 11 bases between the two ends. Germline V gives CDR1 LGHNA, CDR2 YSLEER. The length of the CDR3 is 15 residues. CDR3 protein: CASSQPTEPNEKLFF. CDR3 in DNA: TGCGCCAGCAGCCAGCCGACAGAGCCTAATGAAAAACTGTTTTTT.

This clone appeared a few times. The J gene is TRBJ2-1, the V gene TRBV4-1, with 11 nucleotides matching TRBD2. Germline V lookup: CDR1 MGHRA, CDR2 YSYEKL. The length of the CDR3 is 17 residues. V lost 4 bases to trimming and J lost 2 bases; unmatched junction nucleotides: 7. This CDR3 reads CASSPTGTSGTYNEQFF. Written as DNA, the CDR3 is TGCGCCAGCAGCCCCACCGGGACTAGCGGTACCTACAATGAGCAGTTCTTC.

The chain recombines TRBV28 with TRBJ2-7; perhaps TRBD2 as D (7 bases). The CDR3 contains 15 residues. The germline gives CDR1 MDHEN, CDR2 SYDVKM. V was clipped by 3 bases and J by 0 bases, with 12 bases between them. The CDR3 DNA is TGTGCCAGCAGTTTTGTCGGGGGGCGCTCCTACGAGCAGTACTTC. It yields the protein CASSFVGGRSYEQYF. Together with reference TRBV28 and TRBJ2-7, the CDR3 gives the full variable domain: DVKVTQSSRYLVKRTGEKVFLECVQDMDHENMFWYRQDPGLGLRLIYFSYDVKMKEKGDIPEGYSVSREKKERFSLILESASTNQTSMYLCASSFVGGRSYEQYFGPGTRLTVT.

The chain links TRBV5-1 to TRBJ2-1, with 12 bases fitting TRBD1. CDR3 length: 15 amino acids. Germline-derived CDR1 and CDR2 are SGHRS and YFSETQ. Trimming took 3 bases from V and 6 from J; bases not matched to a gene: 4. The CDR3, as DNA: TGCGCCAGCAGCTGGGGACAGGGGGCCCCCAATGAGCAGTTCTTC. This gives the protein CASSWGQGAPNEQFF. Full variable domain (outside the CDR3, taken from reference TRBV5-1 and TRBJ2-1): KAGVTQTPRYLIKTRGQQVTLSCSPISGHRSVSWYQQTPGQGLQFLFEYFSETQRNKGNFPGRFSGRQFSNSRSEMNVSTLELGDSALYLCASSWGQGAPNEQFFGPGTRLTVL.

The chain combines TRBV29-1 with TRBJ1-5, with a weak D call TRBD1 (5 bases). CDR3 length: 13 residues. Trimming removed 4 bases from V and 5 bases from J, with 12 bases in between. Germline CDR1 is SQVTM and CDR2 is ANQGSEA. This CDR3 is CSVAGGKDQPQHF. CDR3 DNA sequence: TGCAGCGTTGCCGGGGGAAAGGATCAGCCCCAGCATTTT.

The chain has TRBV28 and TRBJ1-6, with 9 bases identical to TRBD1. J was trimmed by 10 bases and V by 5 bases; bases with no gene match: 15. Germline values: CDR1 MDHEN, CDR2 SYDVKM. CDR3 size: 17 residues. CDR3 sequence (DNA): TGTGCCAGCAGTCGAAGGGCCGGGACAGGGTTAAACTCACCCCTCCACTTT. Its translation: CASSRRAGTGLNSPLHF.

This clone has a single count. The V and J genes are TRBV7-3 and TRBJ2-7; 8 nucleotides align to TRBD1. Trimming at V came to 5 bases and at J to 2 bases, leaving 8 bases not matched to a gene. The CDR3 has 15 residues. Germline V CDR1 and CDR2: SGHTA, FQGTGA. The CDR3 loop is CASSARQGSAYEQYF. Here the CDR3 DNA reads TGTGCCAGCAGCGCTCGACAGGGGAGTGCCTACGAGCAGTACTTC.

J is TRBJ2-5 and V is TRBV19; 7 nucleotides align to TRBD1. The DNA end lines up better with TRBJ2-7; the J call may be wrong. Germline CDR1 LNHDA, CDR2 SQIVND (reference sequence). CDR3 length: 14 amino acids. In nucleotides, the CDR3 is TGTGCCAGTAGGTCCCCCGGGACAGCCTACGAGCAGTACTTC. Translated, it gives CASRSPGTAYEQYF.

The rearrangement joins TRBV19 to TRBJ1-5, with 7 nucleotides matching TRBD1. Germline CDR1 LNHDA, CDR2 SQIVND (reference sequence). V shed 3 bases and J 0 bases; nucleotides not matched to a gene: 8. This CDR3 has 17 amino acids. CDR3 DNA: TGTGCCAGTAGTATTCCGGGACAGTCCTATAGCAATCAGCCCCAGCATTTT. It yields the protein CASSIPGQSYSNQPQHF.

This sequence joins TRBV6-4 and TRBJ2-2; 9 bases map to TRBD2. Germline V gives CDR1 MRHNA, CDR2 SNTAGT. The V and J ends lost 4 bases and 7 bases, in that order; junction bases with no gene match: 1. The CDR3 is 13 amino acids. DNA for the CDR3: TGTGCCAGCAGTGGGACTAGCGACGGGGAGCTGTTTTTT. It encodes CASSGTSDGELFF.

The CDR3, as DNA: TGTGCCAGCAGCTTGGGACTAGCGGGACAAGAGACCCAGTACTTC. Translating gives CASSLGLAGQETQYF. The chain joins TRBV5-4 to TRBJ2-5; 11 bases are shared with TRBD2. The CDR3 contains 15 residues. Per the germline V gene, CDR1 is SGHNT and CDR2 is YYREEE (reference sequence). After removal of 0 bases from V and 2 bases from J, the junction contained 0 bases not matched to a gene. Complete variable domain (other parts from reference TRBV5-4 and TRBJ2-5): ETGVTQSPTHLIKTRGQQVTLRCSSQSGHNTVSWYQQALGQGPQFIFQYYREEENGRGNFPPRFSGLQFPNYSSELNVNALELDDSALYLCASSLGLAGQETQYFGPGTRLLVL.

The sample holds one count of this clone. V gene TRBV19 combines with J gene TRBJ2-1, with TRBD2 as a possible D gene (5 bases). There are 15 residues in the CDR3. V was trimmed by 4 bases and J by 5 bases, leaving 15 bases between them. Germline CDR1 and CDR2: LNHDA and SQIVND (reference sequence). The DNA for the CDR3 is TGTGCCAGTAGTAAGACTACGTCCTTGAACAATGAGCAGTTCTTC. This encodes CASSKTTSLNNEQFF.

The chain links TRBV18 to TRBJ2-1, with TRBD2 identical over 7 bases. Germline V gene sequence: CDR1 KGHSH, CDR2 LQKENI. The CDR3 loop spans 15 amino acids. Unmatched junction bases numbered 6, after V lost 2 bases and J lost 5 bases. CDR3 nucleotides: TGTGCCAGCTCACCAATTGCGGCGGGGGACAATGAGCAGTTCTTC. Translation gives CASSPIAAGDNEQFF. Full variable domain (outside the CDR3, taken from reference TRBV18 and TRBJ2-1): NAGVMQNPRHLVRRRGQEARLRCSPMKGHSHVYWYRQLPEEGLKFMVYLQKENIIDESGMPKERFSAEFPKEGPSILRIQQVVRGDSAAYFCASSPIAAGDNEQFFGPGTRLTVL.

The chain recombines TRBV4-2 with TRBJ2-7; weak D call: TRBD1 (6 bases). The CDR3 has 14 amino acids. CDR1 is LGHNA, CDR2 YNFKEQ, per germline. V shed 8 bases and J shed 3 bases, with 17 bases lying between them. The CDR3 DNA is TGTGCCAGCCGAGAAAACAGGGAATTCTACGAGCAGTACTTC. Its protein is CASRENREFYEQYF.

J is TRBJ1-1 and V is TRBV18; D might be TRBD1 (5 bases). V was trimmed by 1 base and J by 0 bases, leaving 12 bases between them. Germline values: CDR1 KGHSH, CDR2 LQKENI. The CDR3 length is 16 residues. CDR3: CASSPHAGLMNTEAFF. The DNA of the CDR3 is TGTGCCAGCTCACCACACGCAGGGCTGATGAACACTGAAGCTTTCTTT.

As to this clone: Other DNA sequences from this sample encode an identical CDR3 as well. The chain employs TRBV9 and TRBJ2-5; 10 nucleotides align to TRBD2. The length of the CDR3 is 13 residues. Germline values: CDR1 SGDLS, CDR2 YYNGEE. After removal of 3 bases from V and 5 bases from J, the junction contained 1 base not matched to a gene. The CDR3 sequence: CASSGGLAETQYF. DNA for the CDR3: TGTGCCAGCAGCGGGGGACTAGCGGAGACCCAGTACTTC.

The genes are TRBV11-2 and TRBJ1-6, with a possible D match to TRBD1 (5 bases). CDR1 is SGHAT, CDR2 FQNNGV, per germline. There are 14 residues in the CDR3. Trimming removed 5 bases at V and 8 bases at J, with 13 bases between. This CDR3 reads CASSPKGFDSPLHF. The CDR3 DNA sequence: TGTGCCAGCAGCCCTAAGGGGTTCGATTCACCCCTCCACTTT.